The 8 T cell receptor beta chains below come from one sample, sequenced in a study of beta chain features in type 1 diabetes. Whole-study findings and limits: For Type 1 diabetes patients, all four CD4+ subsets carried TCRB CDR3s that were moderately but significantly shorter.

The study reverse transcribed the entire isolated RNA, so it sequenced expressed TCRB transcripts. Sequenced by immunoSEQ multiplex PCR; TCRdb stores in-frame clones only, minus some. The data hold 310,000 or so clones, with over 12% observed a single time. Antigens for these TCRs are unknown. The sequencing input was naive CD4+ T cells from blood. The source is a man aged 18 to 30 with type 1 diabetes.

The chain links TRBV7-2 to TRBJ2-5; 11 bases fit TRBD2. With 4 bases clipped from V and 4 bases from J, the junction kept 5 bases outside the gene matches. The CDR3 has 15 amino acids. In germline, CDR1 is SGHTA, CDR2 FQGNSA. CDR3 nucleotide sequence: TGTGCCAGCAGCTATAGCGGGGGGGCCGTAGAGACCCAGTACTTC. Translating gives CASSYSGGAVETQYF.

V usage is TRBV5-1 and J usage is TRBJ1-2; 7 bases line up with TRBD1. Germline V CDR1 and CDR2: SGHRS, YFSETQ. The CDR3 extends over 15 amino acids. The J segment lost 6 bases and the V segment lost 0 bases, leaving 8 bases of the junction unmatched. In DNA, the CDR3 is TGCGCCAGCAGCTTGGAGGGGACAGCCGATAATGGCTACACCTTC. The encoded protein is CASSLEGTADNGYTF.

This clone was seen more than once but under ten times. The chain couples TRBV7-9 to TRBJ2-4, with 13 positions matching TRBD2. Germline CDR1 reads SEHNR; CDR2 reads FQNEAQ (reference sequence). CDR3 size: 17 residues. V dropped 4 bases and J dropped 0; count of bases not matched to a gene: 3. CDR3 in DNA: TGTGCCAGCAGCTGGACTAGCGGGGGTCTAGCCAAAAACATTCAGTACTTC. This sequence encodes CASSWTSGGLAKNIQYF. Filled out from reference TRBV7-9 and TRBJ2-4, the complete variable domain reads DTGVSQNPRHKITKRGQNVTFRCDPISEHNRLYWYRQTLGQGPEFLTYFQNEAQLEKSRLLSDRFSAERPKGSFSTLEIQRTEQGDSAMYLCASSWTSGGLAKNIQYFGAGTRLSVL.

This clone has more than one count but fewer than ten. CDR3 coding DNA: TGTGCCAGCAGCGAAGGGACAGTCGATACGCAGTATTTT. Translating gives CASSEGTVDTQYF. The chain links TRBV9 to TRBJ2-3; 7 bases map to TRBD1. V lost 3 bases and J lost 6; bases outside the gene matches: 4. CDR3 length: 13 amino acids. CDR1 SGDLS and CDR2 YYNGEE come from the germline V gene.

This clone was observed a handful of times. V is TRBV7-2 and J is TRBJ2-7; D gene unclear. V was shortened by 3 bases and J by 5 bases, with 14 bases between the two germline ends. The CDR3 totals 14 residues. Germline V gene lookup returns CDR1 SGHTA and CDR2 FQGNSA. The CDR3 here is CASSFGYSRHEQYF. The CDR3 nucleotides read TGTGCCAGCAGCTTCGGGTACTCCCGGCACGAGCAGTACTTC.

This clone was counted only a few times. This chain connects TRBV28 to TRBJ2-7; the D is unclear. CDR1 and CDR2 (germline): MDHEN, SYDVKM. This CDR3 has 12 amino acids. Trimming took 4 bases from V and 4 from J, leaving 8 bases between them. The CDR3 DNA follows: TGTGCCAGCAGTTATCCCGGGTACGAGCAGTACTTC. This codes for CASSYPGYEQYF.

This clone was counted only a few times. This chain links TRBV7-9 with TRBJ2-7; a weak D match, TRBD2 (5 bases). The CDR3 consists of 16 residues. The germline CDR1 and CDR2 sequences are SEHNR and FQNEAQ (reference sequence). Between the trimmed V and J ends, which lost 4 bases and 0 bases, there was a span of 16 bases. The CDR3 sequence: CASSSSRGQSSYEQYF. In DNA, the CDR3 is TGTGCCAGCAGCTCGTCGCGCGGGCAGAGCTCCTACGAGCAGTACTTC.

V is TRBV11-2 and J is TRBJ2-7, with 9 bases lining up with TRBD2. The CDR3 spans 15 residues. Looked up from germline, CDR1 is SGHAT and CDR2 is FQNNGV. With 1 base clipped from V and 2 bases from J, the junction kept 3 bases outside the gene matches. In nucleotides, the CDR3 is TGTGCCAGCAGCTTAGGGCTAGCGGGGACCTACGAGCAGTACTTC. Translated: CASSLGLAGTYEQYF.